The sequence of this T cell receptor beta chain was determined in a study of regulatory and conventional T cells in RAG deficiency. Sequencing was performed with immunoSEQ multiplex PCR; in TCRdb, only in-frame clones are kept and a portion is missing. This sample has tens of thousands of clones, with about 96% found just once. Blood CD4+ CD25-low CD127-high conventional T cells supplied the genomic DNA template. V shed 1 base and J 4 bases; nucleotides not matched to a gene: 1. The CDR3 length is 15 residues. From germline, CDR1 is SGHTA and CDR2 FQGNSA. This sample was shared with a second study, whose subject was regulatory T cells. That paper states: The primer mix had 52 TRBV and 13 TRBJ primers. Patient repertoires had restricted TRB V-J pairs and skewed V and J usage, most in Tregs.

The chain couples TRBV7-2 to TRBJ2-1; 10 bases are a match to TRBD2. The receptor was derived from a human donor in good health. Sequenced material: CD25- CD4+ T cells sorted from blood. The CDR3 region is CASSLVAGGYNEQFF. In DNA, the CDR3 is TGTGCCAGCAGCTTAGTAGCGGGAGGATACAATGAGCAGTTCTTC.